Here is one T cell receptor beta chain with its context. What it binds is unknown. PCR primers comprised 60 Vbeta and 13 Jbeta primers. Sequencing was performed with immunoSEQ multiplex PCR; in TCRdb, only in-frame clones are kept and a portion is missing. The sample lists fewer than 150,000 clones; 65% to 85% were seen once. The CDR3 sequence is 14 residues long. V shed 5 bases and J shed 6 bases, with 14 bases lying between them. CDR1 SGHNT and CDR2 YENEEA come from the germline V gene. This sample is drawn from a study of cytomegalovirus exposure and HLA in healthy donors. Findings and caveats of the study: A later examination showed that TCR association rates differed by HLA locus, with DRB1 most and HLA-C fewest. In a later analysis, compared with equally common non-associated chains, HLA-associated beta chains were more expanded. Earlier analysis looked at TCR beta V segments, and most were productive about 87% or about 30% of the time.

The V and J genes are TRBV11-3 and TRBJ2-1; D may be TRBD1 (7 bases). This sequence was found in a woman aged 18-29 years in good health and CMV-seronegative. The sequenced sample was PBMCs. The CDR3 region has the DNA TGTGCCAGCAGCGGTCAGGGGGGACCCAATGAGCAGTTCTTC. Translation gives CASSGQGGPNEQFF.